One and the same sample provided the 23 T cell receptor beta chains below, sequenced in a study of cytomegalovirus exposure and HLA in healthy donors. The primer mix had 60 Vbeta and 13 Jbeta primers. Here immunoSEQ multiplex PCR was the method, and the copy in TCRdb shows in-frame clones only, minus some. The table records about 150,000 clones, approximately 84% of them present only once. Sequenced: PBMCs. The receptor set was obtained from a girl aged 5 to 17 in good health and CMV-seropositive.

The chain links TRBV19 to TRBJ2-1; 8 nucleotides align to TRBD1. Germline V gene lookup returns CDR1 LNHDA and CDR2 SQIVND (reference sequence). The CDR3 totals 13 residues. Trimming at V came to 5 bases and at J to 8 bases, leaving 5 bases not matched to a gene. In DNA, the CDR3 is TGTGCCAGTAGTCCAGGACAGGGCCATGAGCAGTTCTTC. It specifies CASSPGQGHEQFF.

Only a few counts were recorded for this clone. The chain combines TRBV6-5 with TRBJ1-5; the D gene is possibly TRBD1 (6 bases). This CDR3 comprises 14 residues. V lost 7 bases to trimming and J lost 3 bases, with 13 bases between them. Per germline, CDR1 MNHEY and CDR2 SVGAGI. CDR3 protein: CASNSGQLNQPQHF. CDR3 in DNA: TGTGCCAGCAACTCTGGACAGCTCAATCAGCCCCAGCATTTT.

The rearrangement uses TRBV11-3 and TRBJ1-2, with 7 nucleotides matching TRBD1. CDR1 SGHNT and CDR2 YENEEA come from the germline V gene. The trim removed 3 bases at V and 1 base at J, leaving 2 bases unmatched. This CDR3 spans 14 amino acids. The CDR3 is CASSLGQLNYGYTF. The CDR3 DNA is TGTGCCAGCAGCTTGGGACAGCTTAACTATGGCTACACCTTC.

This clone was observed a handful of times. V is TRBV9 and J is TRBJ1-1; no reliable D call. Between the trimmed V and J ends, which lost 4 bases and 5 bases, there was a span of 18 bases. The CDR3 spans 15 residues. Germline lookup yields CDR1 SGDLS and CDR2 YYNGEE. In DNA form, the CDR3 reads TGTGCCAGCAGCTCCTATCGGGAGTTGCGGACTGAAGCTTTCTTT. Translating gives CASSSYRELRTEAFF. The full variable domain, in which reference TRBV9 and TRBJ1-1 provide the parts outside the CDR3, is DSGVTQTPKHLITATGQRVTLRCSPRSGDLSVYWYQQSLDQGLQFLIQYYNGEERAKGNILERFSAQQFPDLHSELNLSSLELGDSALYFCASSSYRELRTEAFFGQGTRLTVV.

V is TRBV12-5 and J is TRBJ1-3; D uncertain. V dropped 0 bases and J dropped 7 bases, with 16 bases sitting between them. The CDR3 is 16 residues long. Germline CDR1 and CDR2: LGHNT and FRNRAP. CDR3 DNA: TGTGCTAGTGGTTTGGTAGTGGGATCAGCGGGGAACACCATATATTTT. Its translation is CASGLVVGSAGNTIYF.

A single count supports this clone. The CDR3: CASSYTYDRGPGNTIYF. CDR3 sequence (DNA): TGTGCCAGCAGCTATACCTACGACAGGGGGCCTGGAAACACCATATATTTT. The gene calls are TRBV9 and TRBJ1-3; 10 positions agree with TRBD1. CDR3 length equals 17 residues. Germline assignment: CDR1 SGDLS and CDR2 YYNGEE. Trimming at V came to 4 bases and at J to 2 bases, leaving 9 bases not matched to a gene.

The chain uses TRBV5-4 and TRBJ2-1, with TRBD2 matching over 9 bases. V shed 0 bases and J 7 bases; nucleotides not matched to a gene: 14. The CDR3 contains 18 residues. Germline loops: CDR1 SGHNT, CDR2 YYREEE (reference sequence). The CDR3 region is CASSLVFSRGGLTNEQFF. In nucleotides, the CDR3 is TGTGCCAGCAGCTTGGTTTTCTCGCGGGGGGGCCTTACGAATGAGCAGTTCTTC.

V gene TRBV25-1 combines with J gene TRBJ1-4, with a weak D call TRBD1 (6 bases). Trimming cost V 6 bases and J 4 bases, with 12 bases left between them. Germline V gene data show CDR1 as MGHDK and CDR2 as SYGVNS. The CDR3 extends over 14 amino acids. The CDR3 spells CASRPDRHNEKLFF. CDR3 bases: TGTGCCAGCAGACCAGACAGGCATAATGAAAAACTGTTTTTT.

This clone has a single count. The chain employs TRBV14 and TRBJ2-5; the match to TRBD2 covers 11 bases. V lost 4 bases and J lost 5; bases outside the gene matches: 6. The CDR3 runs 15 residues. Germline V gives CDR1 SGHDN, CDR2 FVKESK. The CDR3 sequence: CASSRSGGASETQYF. The CDR3 DNA is TGTGCCAGCAGCCGTAGCGGGGGGGCAAGTGAGACCCAGTACTTC.

The V and J genes are TRBV14 and TRBJ2-3, with 10 bases matching TRBD2. Germline trimming cut 6 bases from V and 5 bases from J; bases unmatched to any gene: 11. CDR1 SGHDN and CDR2 FVKESK come from the germline V gene. This CDR3 is built from 16 residues. CDR3 DNA: TGTGCCAGCAGTCCCCCGGGACTAGCGAAGGGAGATACGCAGTATTTT. It is translated as CASSPPGLAKGDTQYF. The whole variable domain, filled in from reference TRBV14 and TRBJ2-3, reads EAGVTQFPSHSVIEKGQTVTLRCDPISGHDNLYWYRRVMGKEIKFLLHFVKESKQDESGMPNNRFLAERTGGTYSTLKVQPAELEDSGVYFCASSPPGLAKGDTQYFGPGTRLTVL.

This rearrangement joins TRBV15 to TRBJ2-1; 8 nucleotides agree with TRBD1. V lost 1 base to trimming and J lost 6 bases; unmatched junction nucleotides: 2. Germline values: CDR1 LNHNV, CDR2 YYDKDF (reference sequence). The CDR3 has 14 amino acids. CDR3 amino acids: CATSRGTGSNEQFF. The CDR3 DNA reads as TGTGCCACCAGCAGAGGGACAGGGAGCAATGAGCAGTTCTTC.

The J gene is TRBJ2-2, the V gene TRBV6-5; 8 nucleotides line up with TRBD1. The ends lost 4 bases at V and 5 bases at J; junction bases unmatched: 6. CDR3 length: 15 residues. In germline, CDR1 is MNHEY, CDR2 SVGAGI. The CDR3 sequence is CASSSDRGATGELFF. CDR3 bases: TGTGCCAGCAGTTCCGACAGGGGTGCGACCGGGGAGCTGTTTTTT.

This clone was seen a handful of times. The chain uses TRBV15 and TRBJ2-3; D might be TRBD2 (5 bases). CDR1 and CDR2 from the germline V gene are LNHNV and YYDKDF (reference sequence). The length of the CDR3 is 15 residues. Deletions cut 1 base from V and 2 bases from J, with 10 bases between. CDR3 residues: CATSRVTTHTDTQYF. The DNA for the CDR3 is TGTGCCACCAGCAGAGTGACTACCCACACAGATACGCAGTATTTT.

The CDR3 coding sequence is TGTGCCAGTAGTATCGACAGGTCGGGGAACACTGAAGCTTTCTTT. This sequence encodes CASSIDRSGNTEAFF. The chain couples TRBV19 to TRBJ1-1; possible D gene TRBD1, 6 bases. Trimming pared 3 bases from V and 1 base from J, leaving 12 bases between. Looked up from germline, CDR1 is LNHDA and CDR2 is SQIVND (reference sequence). CDR3 length: 15 residues.

The chain combines TRBV27 with TRBJ1-2; D ambiguous. The germline V and J ends were trimmed by 6 bases and 6 bases, with 20 bases remaining between them. The CDR3 covers 15 residues. In germline, CDR1 is MNHEY, CDR2 SMNVEV (reference sequence). CDR3: CASSPKGLGGNGYTF. CDR3 nucleotides: TGTGCCAGCAGCCCTAAGGGCCTCGGAGGGAATGGCTACACCTTC.

The rearrangement uses TRBV13 and TRBJ2-7; 7 nucleotides align to TRBD1. The CDR3 is 19 amino acids. Germline V gene sequence: CDR1 PRHDT, CDR2 FYEKMQ (reference sequence). V shed 5 bases, J shed 0 bases, and the junction held 19 bases outside the gene matches. The CDR3 DNA reads TGTGCCAGCAGCGAACGACAGGGCCAGGGGCAGCGCGGCTCCTACGAGCAGTACTTC. The encoded protein is CASSERQGQGQRGSYEQYF.

V and J are TRBV6-1 and TRBJ1-2; D ambiguous. Germline lookup yields CDR1 MNHNS and CDR2 SASEGT. This CDR3 has 12 residues. Trimming stripped 3 bases from V and 2 bases from J, with 4 bases between. CDR3 sequence reads: CASSDPNYGYTF. Written as DNA, the CDR3 is TGTGCCAGCAGTGACCCAAACTATGGCTACACCTTC.

The chain is built from TRBV4-1 and TRBJ1-1; 10 positions match TRBD1. Losses at the gene ends were 6 bases for V and 6 bases for J; bases not matched to a gene: 10. This CDR3 spans 15 amino acids. Germline CDR1 is MGHRA and CDR2 is YSYEKL. The CDR3 DNA reads as TGCGCCAGCAGAAGACCGGGACAGGGGAAGCCTGAAGCTTTCTTT. Translated: CASRRPGQGKPEAFF.

V and J are TRBV19 and TRBJ2-4; no reliable D call. The germline CDR1 and CDR2 sequences are LNHDA and SQIVND (reference sequence). This CDR3 has 14 amino acids. Trimming left V 5 bases short and J 0 bases short, with 8 bases between. The CDR3 loop reads CASSPMLAKNIQYF. The CDR3 region has the DNA TGTGCCAGTAGTCCCATGTTAGCCAAAAACATTCAGTACTTC.

The V gene is TRBV28, the J gene TRBJ1-3; maybe TRBD1 (5 bases). Per the germline V gene, CDR1 is MDHEN and CDR2 is SYDVKM. CDR3 length: 16 residues. V lost 7 bases, J lost 0 bases, and 16 bases lay in between. The CDR3 region is CASTYPGVSSGNTIYF. Here the CDR3 DNA reads TGTGCCAGCACCTACCCGGGGGTCTCCTCTGGAAACACCATATATTTT.

The V call is TRBV7-9, the J call TRBJ2-1, with TRBD1 matching 7 bases. Germline V gene sequence: CDR1 SEHNR, CDR2 FQNEAQ (reference sequence). The CDR3 runs to 15 residues. J lost 8 bases, V lost 1 base, and 8 bases had no gene match. DNA of the CDR3: TGTGCCAGCAGCTTAGTCCGAGACAGGGTTGATGAGCAGTTCTTC. Encoded protein: CASSLVRDRVDEQFF. Combining the CDR3 with reference TRBV7-9 and TRBJ2-1 gives the whole variable domain DTGVSQNPRHKITKRGQNVTFRCDPISEHNRLYWYRQTLGQGPEFLTYFQNEAQLEKSRLLSDRFSAERPKGSFSTLEIQRTEQGDSAMYLCASSLVRDRVDEQFFGPGTRLTVL.

This clone was counted only a few times. The chain joins TRBV28 to TRBJ1-5; D is uncertain. This CDR3 is built from 14 residues. Germline values: CDR1 MDHEN, CDR2 SYDVKM. Between the trimmed V and J ends, which lost 2 bases and 5 bases, there was a span of 10 bases. CDR3 region: CASSLVNWHQPQHF. CDR3 bases: TGTGCCAGCAGTTTAGTGAATTGGCATCAGCCCCAGCATTTT.

The chain combines TRBV6-5 with TRBJ1-2; 8 bases map to TRBD1. This CDR3 comprises 14 residues. CDR1 MNHEY and CDR2 SVGAGI come from the germline V gene. Trimming cost V 3 bases and J 7 bases; bases outside gene matches: 7. CDR3 amino acids: CASSYTRGLGGYTF. The CDR3 coding sequence is TGTGCCAGCAGTTATACCAGGGGGCTTGGTGGCTACACCTTC.